These 4 T cell receptor beta chains originate from one sample sequenced in a study of T-cell reconstitution after alpha-beta-depleted transplantation in children. This sample's TCRbeta library carried unique molecular identifier barcodes. One entry per CDR3 protein, called by TCRdb with MiXCR from the PCR reads. The repertoire holds nearly 400,000 distinct CDR3 sequences, with roughly 21% as singletons. This specimen was PBMCs from the stem cell graft donor, taken from the stem cell graft. The source is a human donor who donated a stem cell graft to a child with acute myeloid leukemia.

This chain joins TRBV6-5 and TRBJ1-4; TRBD1 might be the D (5 bases). The CDR3 runs 14 residues. V gave up 3 bases and J gave up 6 bases, with 11 bases separating them. The germline CDR1 and CDR2 sequences are MNHEY and SVGAGI. CDR3 coding DNA: TGTGCCAGCAGTTATCATCCAGGGCATGAAAAACTGTTTTTT. Translating gives CASSYHPGHEKLFF.

In its sample, this clonotype was seen a few times. The rearrangement links TRBV7-9 to TRBJ2-1; 10 bases are shared with TRBD2. This CDR3 comprises 15 residues. Germline-derived CDR1 and CDR2 are SEHNR and FQNEAQ (reference sequence). The ends lost 5 bases at V and 5 bases at J; junction bases unmatched: 6. CDR3 protein: CASSPQREGHNEQFF. DNA for the CDR3: TGTGCCAGCAGCCCCCAGCGGGAGGGGCACAATGAGCAGTTCTTC.

This clonotype has just one count. This chain's CDR3 is CASSLLAGGGANEQFF. Written as DNA, the CDR3 is TGTGCCAGCAGCCTACTAGCGGGAGGAGGGGCCAATGAGCAGTTCTTC. The chain joins TRBV12-3 or TRBV12-4 to TRBJ2-1, with 12 bases lining up with TRBD2. CDR3 length: 16 amino acids. The V segment lost 6 bases and the J segment 6 bases; nucleotides outside the gene matches: 9.

In this sample, this clonotype turned up a few times. The chain combines TRBV11-2 with TRBJ2-2; 12 bases are a match to TRBD2. Germline V CDR1 and CDR2: SGHAT, FQNNGV. The V gene end was trimmed by 1 base and the J gene end by 4 bases; junction bases not matched to a gene: 10. This CDR3 contains 19 residues. CDR3 amino acids: CASSLGLAGDPRSTGELFF. CDR3 nucleotides: TGTGCCAGCAGCTTAGGACTAGCGGGGGACCCCAGGAGCACCGGGGAGCTGTTTTTT.